The 15 T cell receptor beta chains below come from one sample, sequenced in a study of blood T cells in healthy people across ages. The use of a sample-barcoded 5' primer and a J-beta primer mix characterized a second PCR of about 7 to 12 cycles. TCRdb recomputed calls from the 5' RACE reads with MiXCR, one row per CDR3 protein. Among over a million distinct CDR3 sequences, 35% to 45% were seen once, and the ten largest hold just over 4%. The specimen sequenced was blood. The origin of the receptors is a woman aged 18-29 years in good health.

This clonotype was seen only a few times. CDR3 sequence: CSARDLQDKDEKLFF. The CDR3, as DNA: TGCAGTGCTAGGGATCTCCAGGACAAGGATGAAAAACTGTTTTTT. The genes are TRBV20-1 and TRBJ1-4; TRBD1 might be the D (5 bases). The CDR3 contains 15 residues. CDR1 DFQATT and CDR2 SNEGSKA come from the germline V gene (reference sequence). V dropped 3 bases and J dropped 6 bases, with 17 bases sitting between them.

This clonotype was observed once. V gene TRBV21-1 combines with J gene TRBJ2-1; the table's D call, TRBD2, was not checked against the DNA. TRBV21-1 is classified as a pseudogene. The CDR3 extends over 16 amino acids. The CDR3 loop reads CASSLFELAGSGEQFF. CDR3 sequence (DNA): TGTGCCAGCAGCTTATTCGAACTAGCGGGGTCGGGTGAGCAGTTCTTC.

This rearrangement joins TRBV29-1 to TRBJ2-7, with D perhaps matching TRBD1 or TRBD2 (5 bases each). The CDR3 has 14 residues. Germline V gene sequence: CDR1 SQVTM, CDR2 ANQGSEA. Trimming cost V 7 bases and J 0 bases, with 16 bases left between them. The CDR3: CSAVPGPASYEQYF. The CDR3 DNA sequence: TGCAGCGCCGTACCGGGGCCCGCCTCCTACGAGCAGTACTTC.

The chain combines TRBV4-1 with TRBJ2-7; TRBD2 matches 9 bases. The trim removed 6 bases at V and 2 bases at J, leaving 8 bases unmatched. This CDR3 contains 15 residues. Germline values: CDR1 MGHRA, CDR2 YSYEKL. The CDR3 sequence: CASSPRASGAYEQYF. CDR3 sequence (DNA): TGCGCCAGCAGTCCTCGGGCTAGCGGGGCCTACGAGCAGTACTTC.

This clonotype has a handful of counts. The chain uses TRBV7-9 and TRBJ2-3, with TRBD2 identical over 14 bases. Germline V lookup: CDR1 SEHNR, CDR2 FQNEAQ (reference sequence). V was pared by 4 bases and J by 2 bases, with 8 bases of the junction left unmatched. The CDR3 consists of 18 residues. The CDR3 sequence is CASSSGTSGSGFTDTQYF. The CDR3 DNA reads TGTGCCAGCAGCTCCGGGACTAGCGGGAGTGGGTTCACAGATACGCAGTATTTT.

On this clonotype itself: It may be a read error: a sequence one base away is much more abundant. The rearrangement joins TRBV7-2 to TRBJ1-2; D not resolved. With 6 bases removed from V and 5 bases from J, the gap between germline ends came to 16 bases. The CDR3 has 14 residues. In germline, CDR1 is SGHTA, CDR2 FQGNSA. The CDR3 reads CASSVEANGYGYTF. CDR3 bases: TGTGCCAGCAGTGTAGAGGCAAATGGATATGGCTACACCTTC.

V usage is TRBV4-3 and J usage is TRBJ1-6, with TRBD1 identical over 9 bases. CDR3 length equals 16 residues. Per germline, CDR1 LGHNA and CDR2 YSLEER. The junction had 4 bases not matched to a gene; V was cut back by 0 bases and J by 7 bases. The CDR3 DNA sequence: TGCGCCAGCAGCCAAGAGTGGGACAGGGACAATTCACCCCTCCACTTT. Translation: CASSQEWDRDNSPLHF.

This clonotype was seen a few times. The chain employs TRBV9 and TRBJ1-1; D not certain. Germline loops: CDR1 SGDLS, CDR2 YYNGEE. V was pared by 0 bases and J by 4 bases, with 10 bases between. This CDR3 is built from 14 residues. The CDR3 nucleotides read TGTGCCAGCAGCGTAGACCCGGTGAGCACTGAAGCTTTCTTT. Encoded protein: CASSVDPVSTEAFF. Looking up the rest from reference TRBV9 and TRBJ1-1 gives the full variable domain: DSGVTQTPKHLITATGQRVTLRCSPRSGDLSVYWYQQSLDQGLQFLIQYYNGEERAKGNILERFSAQQFPDLHSELNLSSLELGDSALYFCASSVDPVSTEAFFGQGTRLTVV.

The J gene is TRBJ2-1, the V gene TRBV4-3; a possible D gene is TRBD1 (6 bases). The CDR3 spans 14 residues. The V gene lost 0 bases and the J gene lost 13 bases, with 16 bases spanning the gap. Germline V gene sequence: CDR1 LGHNA, CDR2 YSLEER. The CDR3 DNA sequence: TGCGCCAGCAGCCAAGACGCAGGGGCCTACGAACAGTTCTTC. Translating it yields CASSQDAGAYEQFF.

This rearrangement joins TRBV20-1 to TRBJ2-1, with a weak D call TRBD2 (6 bases). Near its end, the DNA agrees better with TRBJ2-7, so the J call may be wrong. In germline, CDR1 is DFQATT, CDR2 SNEGSKA (reference sequence). The CDR3 loop spans 14 amino acids. CDR3 residues: CSARDSEAYNEQYF. Here the CDR3 DNA reads TGCAGTGCGAGGGACTCCGAGGCCTACAATGAGCAGTACTTC.

The chain links TRBV4-2 to TRBJ2-1; D is perhaps TRBD1 or TRBD2 (6 bases each). V was trimmed by 3 bases and J by 5 bases, leaving 17 bases between them. The CDR3 runs 16 residues. CDR1 LGHNA and CDR2 YNFKEQ come from the germline V gene. CDR3 coding DNA: TGTGCCAGCAGCCATGCGGCGGGACGACAGGACAATGAGCAGTTCTTC. Translated: CASSHAAGRQDNEQFF.

The chain recombines TRBV20-1 with TRBJ1-6, with a weak D call TRBD1 (5 bases). The CDR3 has 14 residues. The germline CDR1 and CDR2 sequences are DFQATT and SNEGSKA (reference sequence). Trimming took off 3 bases at V and 5 bases at J, with 11 bases between the two ends. CDR3 sequence reads: CSAREDSNNSPLHF. Written as DNA, the CDR3 is TGCAGTGCTAGGGAAGACAGCAATAATTCACCCCTCCACTTT.

This clonotype was detected only a few times. The rearrangement joins TRBV12-3 or TRBV12-4 to TRBJ1-6; 11 nucleotides align to TRBD1. Trimming at V came to 5 bases and at J to 5 bases, leaving 8 bases not matched to a gene. This CDR3 is 17 amino acids long. The CDR3 sequence: CASSPAGTGGNNSPLHF. The CDR3 DNA reads as TGTGCCAGCAGTCCGGCTGGGACAGGGGGGAATAATTCACCCCTCCACTTT.

Of note for this clonotype: Mismatch with germline at one junction end may stem from a read error. V and J are TRBV20-1 and TRBJ2-5; D might be TRBD1 or TRBD2, each matching 6 bases. Per germline, CDR1 DFQATT and CDR2 SNEGSKA (reference sequence). There are 12 residues in the CDR3. The CDR3 nucleotides are TGCAGTACACGGGGGCAGGAAGAGGCCCAGTACTTC. Residues: CSTRGQEEAQYF.

This clonotype was recorded a few times. This chain joins TRBV27 and TRBJ2-1, with 8 bases matching TRBD2. V lost 5 bases to trimming and J lost 6 bases; unmatched junction nucleotides: 6. CDR3 length: 14 residues. Germline V gives CDR1 MNHEY, CDR2 SMNVEV (reference sequence). CDR3 nucleotide sequence: TGTGCCAGCAGTCGAGGACTAGCCCTCAATGAGCAGTTCTTC. Translated: CASSRGLALNEQFF.